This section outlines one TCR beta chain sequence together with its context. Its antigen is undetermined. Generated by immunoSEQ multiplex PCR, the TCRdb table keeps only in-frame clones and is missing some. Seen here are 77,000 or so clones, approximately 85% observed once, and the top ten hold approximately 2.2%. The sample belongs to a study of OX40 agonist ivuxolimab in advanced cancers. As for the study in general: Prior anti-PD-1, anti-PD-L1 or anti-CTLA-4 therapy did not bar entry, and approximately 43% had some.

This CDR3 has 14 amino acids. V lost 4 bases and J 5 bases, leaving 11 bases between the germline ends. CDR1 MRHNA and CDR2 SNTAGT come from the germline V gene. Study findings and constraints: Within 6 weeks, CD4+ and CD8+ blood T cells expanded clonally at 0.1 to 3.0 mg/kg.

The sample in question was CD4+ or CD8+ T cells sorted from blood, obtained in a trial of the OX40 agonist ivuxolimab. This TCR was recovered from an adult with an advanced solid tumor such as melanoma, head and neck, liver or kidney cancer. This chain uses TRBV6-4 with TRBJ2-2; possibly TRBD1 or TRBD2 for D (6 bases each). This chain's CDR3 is CASSGQAGTGELFF. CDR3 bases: TGTGCCAGCAGTGGACAGGCGGGAACCGGGGAGCTGTTTTTT.